Following are 10 T cell receptor beta chains from one sample sequenced in a study of graft-versus-host responses after intestinal transplantation. Their recognized antigens are unknown. Data came from immunoSEQ multiplex PCR; TCRdb stores just in-frame clones and leaves some out. The sample has about 120,000 clones; approximately 92% are singletons. The material was unstimulated CD4+ T cells sorted from spleen or lymph node cells, obtained before intestinal transplant. The source is a human donor who received an intestinal transplant.

This chain joins TRBV10-2 and TRBJ1-5; no clear D. This CDR3 spans 12 amino acids. Germline V gene lookup returns CDR1 WSHSY and CDR2 SAAADI. Trimming removed 4 bases at V and 6 bases at J, with 7 bases between. This CDR3 is CASSGGSQPQHF. The CDR3 nucleotides read TGCGCCAGCAGTGGAGGGTCTCAGCCCCAGCATTTT.

The rearrangement joins TRBV9 to TRBJ2-7, with D possibly matching TRBD1 (5 bases). The V end lost 2 bases, the J end lost 9 bases, and 12 bases lay between the germline ends. Germline V gene lookup returns CDR1 SGDLS and CDR2 YYNGEE. This CDR3 is built from 12 residues. This CDR3 is CASSVQGSRQYF. The CDR3 DNA reads as TGTGCCAGCAGCGTTCAGGGATCAAGGCAGTACTTC.

This chain links TRBV6-5 with TRBJ2-7, with D unclear. Per the germline V gene, CDR1 is MNHEY and CDR2 is SVGAGI. The CDR3 runs to 14 residues. Between the trimmed V and J ends, which lost 5 bases and 2 bases, there was a span of 13 bases. This CDR3 reads CASSTPLGAYEQYF. The CDR3 nucleotides read TGTGCCAGCAGTACACCCTTGGGTGCCTACGAGCAGTACTTC.

V is TRBV5-8 and J is TRBJ2-1; D perhaps matches TRBD1 (5 bases). The CDR3 covers 14 residues. V lost 2 bases, J lost 7 bases, and 13 bases lay in between. Germline CDR1 SGHTS, CDR2 YDEGEE. Here the CDR3 reads CASSLYRPSNEQFF. The DNA of the CDR3 is TGTGCCAGCAGCTTATACAGGCCAAGTAATGAGCAGTTCTTC.

The V gene is TRBV28, the J gene TRBJ1-2; 7 positions agree with TRBD1. This CDR3 region has 14 residues. Germline CDR1 and CDR2: MDHEN and SYDVKM. V lost 7 bases, J lost 4 bases, and 9 bases stayed unmatched. CDR3: CASKRQGTLYGYTF. CDR3 bases: TGTGCCAGCAAGAGACAGGGAACCCTCTATGGCTACACCTTC.

The J gene is TRBJ2-1, the V gene TRBV9; perhaps TRBD2 as D (5 bases). Germline V lookup: CDR1 SGDLS, CDR2 YYNGEE. V was pared by 8 bases and J by 1 base, with 16 bases between. This CDR3 is built from 15 residues. CDR3 residues: CASASGSGSYNEQFF. The CDR3, as DNA: TGTGCCAGTGCCTCGGGTTCGGGATCCTACAATGAGCAGTTCTTC.

The chain carries TRBV10-3 and TRBJ1-1, with D perhaps matching TRBD1 (6 bases). CDR1 is ENHRY, CDR2 SYGVKD, per germline. V was trimmed by 8 bases and J by 5 bases, leaving 15 bases between them. CDR3 length: 13 residues. CDR3 region: CAIGQDSRTEAFF. The CDR3 DNA reads as TGTGCCATCGGGCAGGACAGTCGGACTGAAGCTTTCTTT.

The gene calls are TRBV5-1 and TRBJ1-1; D remains ambiguous. Germline-derived CDR1 and CDR2 are SGHRS and YFSETQ. V was clipped by 0 bases and J by 2 bases, with 14 bases between them. The CDR3 contains 16 residues. CDR3 bases: TGCGCCAGCAGCTTGGGAGGGATTGGGGTAAACACTGAAGCTTTCTTT. Protein: CASSLGGIGVNTEAFF. Complete variable domain (other parts from reference TRBV5-1 and TRBJ1-1): KAGVTQTPRYLIKTRGQQVTLSCSPISGHRSVSWYQQTPGQGLQFLFEYFSETQRNKGNFPGRFSGRQFSNSRSEMNVSTLELGDSALYLCASSLGGIGVNTEAFFGQGTRLTVV.

V usage is TRBV30 and J usage is TRBJ2-1; D gene unclear. CDR3 size: 13 residues. V lost 0 bases and J 0 bases, leaving 3 bases between the germline ends. CDR1 and CDR2 (germline): GTSNPN, SVGIG (reference sequence). CDR3 protein: CAWSVGSYNEQFF. CDR3 sequence (DNA): TGTGCCTGGAGTGTCGGCTCCTACAATGAGCAGTTCTTC. The entire variable domain, with the rest obtained from reference TRBV30 and TRBJ2-1, is as follows: SQTIHQWPATLVQPVGSPLSLECTVEGTSNPNLYWYRQAAGRGLQLLFYSVGIGQISSEVPQNLSASRPQDRQFILSSKKLLLSDSGFYLCAWSVGSYNEQFFGPGTRLTVL.

This clone was recorded only once. The chain links TRBV5-1 to TRBJ2-1; 8 bases match TRBD2. This CDR3 is built from 19 residues. Germline V gene lookup returns CDR1 SGHRS and CDR2 YFSETQ. Unmatched junction bases numbered 18, after V lost 5 bases and J lost 2 bases. CDR3 sequence: CASRRRVIEQRETYNEQFF. CDR3 sequence (DNA): TGCGCCAGCAGAAGGCGGGTAATAGAACAGCGGGAGACCTACAATGAGCAGTTCTTC. Based on the CDR3 plus reference TRBV5-1 and TRBJ2-1, the full variable domain is KAGVTQTPRYLIKTRGQQVTLSCSPISGHRSVSWYQQTPGQGLQFLFEYFSETQRNKGNFPGRFSGRQFSNSRSEMNVSTLELGDSALYLCASRRRVIEQRETYNEQFFGPGTRLTVL.